There are a few counts of the clone carrying this T cell receptor beta chain. These data are taken from a study of long-term antiretroviral therapy in people with HIV. Study as a whole: The 2015 recommendation for immediate ART came about a decade after the earliest samples.

The libraries were made with immunoSEQ v3.0 at survey level. Some clones are missing from TCRdb's copy, which holds only in-frame ones; the method was immunoSEQ multiplex PCR. This table holds tens of thousands of clones, roughly 87% found once. This CDR3 has 16 residues. Germline V gives CDR1 SEHNR, CDR2 FQNEAQ (reference sequence). V lost 1 base and J lost 2, with 14 bases in between. The sample in question was unsorted PBMCs, obtained 1 year after starting antiretroviral therapy. The chain links TRBV7-9 to TRBJ1-2, with unresolved D. This TCR came from a man aged 18 to 29 with HIV. The CDR3 bases are TGTGCCAGCAGCTTAGTAAACCGGCAGGCAAACTATGGCTACACCTTC. Translation: CASSLVNRQANYGYTF. The full variable domain, in which reference TRBV7-9 and TRBJ1-2 provide the parts outside the CDR3, is DTGVSQNPRHKITKRGQNVTFRCDPISEHNRLYWYRQTLGQGPEFLTYFQNEAQLEKSRLLSDRFSAERPKGSFSTLEIQRTEQGDSAMYLCASSLVNRQANYGYTFGSGTRLTVV.